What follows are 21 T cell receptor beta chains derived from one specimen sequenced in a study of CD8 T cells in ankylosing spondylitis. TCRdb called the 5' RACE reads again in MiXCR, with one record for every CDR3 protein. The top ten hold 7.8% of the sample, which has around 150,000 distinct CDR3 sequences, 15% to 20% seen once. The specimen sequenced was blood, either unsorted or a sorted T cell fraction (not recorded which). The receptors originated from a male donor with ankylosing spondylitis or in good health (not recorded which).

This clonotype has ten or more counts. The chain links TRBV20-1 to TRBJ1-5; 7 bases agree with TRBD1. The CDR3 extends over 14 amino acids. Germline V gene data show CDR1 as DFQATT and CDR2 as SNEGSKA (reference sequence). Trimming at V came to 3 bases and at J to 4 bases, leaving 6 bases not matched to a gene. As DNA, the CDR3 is TGCAGTGCTAGTCAGGGGGGCCGAAATCAGCCCCAGCATTTT. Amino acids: CSASQGGRNQPQHF.

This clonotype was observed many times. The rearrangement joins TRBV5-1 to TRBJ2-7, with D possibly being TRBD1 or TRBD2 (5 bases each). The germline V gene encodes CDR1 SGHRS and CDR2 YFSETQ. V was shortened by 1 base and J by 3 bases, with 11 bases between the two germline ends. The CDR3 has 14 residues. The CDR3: CASSLRGEIYEQYF. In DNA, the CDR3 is TGCGCCAGCAGCTTGAGAGGGGAAATCTACGAGCAGTACTTC.

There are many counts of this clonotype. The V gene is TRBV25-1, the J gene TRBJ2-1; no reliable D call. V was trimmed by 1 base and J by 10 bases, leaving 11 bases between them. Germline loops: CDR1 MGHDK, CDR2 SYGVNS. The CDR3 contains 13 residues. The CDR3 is CASSESSRNEQFF. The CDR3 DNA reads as TGTGCCAGCAGTGAATCGAGTAGAAACGAGCAGTTCTTC. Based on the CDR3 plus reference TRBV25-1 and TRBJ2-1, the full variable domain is EADIYQTPRYLVIGTGKKITLECSQTMGHDKMYWYQQDPGMELHLIHYSYGVNSTEKGDLSSESTVSRIRTEHFPLTLESARPSHTSQYLCASSESSRNEQFFGPGTRLTVL.

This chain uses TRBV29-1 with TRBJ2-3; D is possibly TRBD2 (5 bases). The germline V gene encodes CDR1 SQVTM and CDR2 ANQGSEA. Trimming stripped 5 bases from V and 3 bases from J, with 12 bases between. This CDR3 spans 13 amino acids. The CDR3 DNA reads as TGCAGCGTTCCAGCGGAATCAACAGATACGCAGTATTTT. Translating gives CSVPAESTDTQYF.

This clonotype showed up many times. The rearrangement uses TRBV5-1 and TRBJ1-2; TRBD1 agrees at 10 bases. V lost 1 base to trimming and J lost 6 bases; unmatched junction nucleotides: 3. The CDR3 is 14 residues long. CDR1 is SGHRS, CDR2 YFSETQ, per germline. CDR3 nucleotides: TGCGCCAGCAGCTTGCGGGACAGGGGAGATGGCTACACCTTC. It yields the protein CASSLRDRGDGYTF.

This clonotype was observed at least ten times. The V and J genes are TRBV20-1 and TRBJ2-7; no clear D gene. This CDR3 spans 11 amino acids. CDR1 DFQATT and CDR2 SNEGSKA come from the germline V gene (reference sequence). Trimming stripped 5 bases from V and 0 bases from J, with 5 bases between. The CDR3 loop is CSAPASYEQYF. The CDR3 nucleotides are TGCAGTGCTCCCGCCTCCTACGAGCAGTACTTC.

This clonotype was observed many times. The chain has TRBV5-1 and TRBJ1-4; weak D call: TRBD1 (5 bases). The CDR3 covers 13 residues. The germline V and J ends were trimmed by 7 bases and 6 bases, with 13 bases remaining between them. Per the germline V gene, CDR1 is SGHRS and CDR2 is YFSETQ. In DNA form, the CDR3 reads TGCGCCAGCCCGGACACTTGGGATGAAAAACTGTTTTTT. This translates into CASPDTWDEKLFF.

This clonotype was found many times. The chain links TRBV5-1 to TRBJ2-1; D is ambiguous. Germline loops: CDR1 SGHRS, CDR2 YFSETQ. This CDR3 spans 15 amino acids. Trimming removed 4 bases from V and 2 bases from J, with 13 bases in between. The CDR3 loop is CASSPHGEAYNEQFF. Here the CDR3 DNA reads TGCGCCAGCAGCCCTCATGGTGAGGCCTACAATGAGCAGTTCTTC.

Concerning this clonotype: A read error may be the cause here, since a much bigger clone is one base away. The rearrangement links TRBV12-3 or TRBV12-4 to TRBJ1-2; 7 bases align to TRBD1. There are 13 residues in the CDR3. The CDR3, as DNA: TGTGTCAGCACCGCCGGGACAGTCGATGGCTACACCTTC. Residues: CVSTAGTVDGYTF.

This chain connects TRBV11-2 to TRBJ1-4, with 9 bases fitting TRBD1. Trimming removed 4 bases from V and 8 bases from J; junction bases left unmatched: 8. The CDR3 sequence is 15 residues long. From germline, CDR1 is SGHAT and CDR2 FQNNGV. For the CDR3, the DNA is TGTGCCAGCAGCTCACCGGGACAGGGAGGAGAAAAACTGTTTTTT. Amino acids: CASSSPGQGGEKLFF.

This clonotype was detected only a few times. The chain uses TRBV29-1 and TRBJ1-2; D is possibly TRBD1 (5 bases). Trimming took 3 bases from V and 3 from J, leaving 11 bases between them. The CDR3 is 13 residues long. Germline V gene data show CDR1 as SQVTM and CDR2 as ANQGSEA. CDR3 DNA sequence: TGCAGCGTTGAGTCCAGGGTAGACTATGGCTACACCTTC. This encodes CSVESRVDYGYTF.

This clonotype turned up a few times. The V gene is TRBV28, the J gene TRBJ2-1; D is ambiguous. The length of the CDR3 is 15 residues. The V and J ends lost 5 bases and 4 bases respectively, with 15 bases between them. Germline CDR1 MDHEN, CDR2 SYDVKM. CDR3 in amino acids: CASSTYPTGYNEQFF. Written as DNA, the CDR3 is TGTGCCAGCAGTACCTATCCGACCGGGTACAATGAGCAGTTCTTC.

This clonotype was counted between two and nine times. CDR3 sequence (DNA): TGTGCCAGCAGTTTATATGGGATCTCGAAACAGAGCAATCAGCCCCAGCATTTT. Its protein is CASSLYGISKQSNQPQHF. The chain is built from TRBV28 and TRBJ1-5; no reliable D call. CDR1 and CDR2 from the germline V gene are MDHEN and SYDVKM. Trimming removed 1 base at V and 1 base at J, with 17 bases between. The CDR3 extends over 18 amino acids.

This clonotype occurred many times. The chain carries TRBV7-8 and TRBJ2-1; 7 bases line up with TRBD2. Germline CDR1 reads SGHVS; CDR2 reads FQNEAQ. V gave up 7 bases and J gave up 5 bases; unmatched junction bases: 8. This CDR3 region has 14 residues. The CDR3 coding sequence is TGTGCCAGCACGCGGGGAGGGGCCAACAATGAGCAGTTCTTC. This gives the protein CASTRGGANNEQFF.

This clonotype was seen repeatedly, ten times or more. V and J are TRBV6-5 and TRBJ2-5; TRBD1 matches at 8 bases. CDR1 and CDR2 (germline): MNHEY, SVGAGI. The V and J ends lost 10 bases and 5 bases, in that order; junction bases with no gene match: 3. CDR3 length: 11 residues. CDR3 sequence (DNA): TGTGCCACTCAGGGGGCTGAGACCCAGTACTTC. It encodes CATQGAETQYF.

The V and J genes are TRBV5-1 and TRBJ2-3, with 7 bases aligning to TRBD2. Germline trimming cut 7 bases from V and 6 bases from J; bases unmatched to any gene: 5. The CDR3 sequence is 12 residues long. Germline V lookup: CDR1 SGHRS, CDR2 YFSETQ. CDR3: CASRGGDDTQYF. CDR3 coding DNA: TGCGCCAGCCGGGGAGGGGATGATACGCAGTATTTT. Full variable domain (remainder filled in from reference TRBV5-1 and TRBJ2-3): KAGVTQTPRYLIKTRGQQVTLSCSPISGHRSVSWYQQTPGQGLQFLFEYFSETQRNKGNFPGRFSGRQFSNSRSEMNVSTLELGDSALYLCASRGGDDTQYFGPGTRLTVL.

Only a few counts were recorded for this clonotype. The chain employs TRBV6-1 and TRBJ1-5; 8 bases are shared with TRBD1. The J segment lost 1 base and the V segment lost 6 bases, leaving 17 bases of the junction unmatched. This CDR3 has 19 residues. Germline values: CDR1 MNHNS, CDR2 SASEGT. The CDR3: CASRRLAMGTGSSNQPQHF. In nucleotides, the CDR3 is TGTGCCAGCAGACGTCTCGCAATGGGGACAGGTTCGAGCAATCAGCCCCAGCATTTT.

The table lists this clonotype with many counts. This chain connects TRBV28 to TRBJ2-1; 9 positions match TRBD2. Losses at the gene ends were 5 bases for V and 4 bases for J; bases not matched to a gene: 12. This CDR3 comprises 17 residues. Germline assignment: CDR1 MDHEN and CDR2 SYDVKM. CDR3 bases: TGTGCCAGCAGTACCCCCACCAGCGGGAGGTTTTACAATGAGCAGTTCTTC. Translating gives CASSTPTSGRFYNEQFF.

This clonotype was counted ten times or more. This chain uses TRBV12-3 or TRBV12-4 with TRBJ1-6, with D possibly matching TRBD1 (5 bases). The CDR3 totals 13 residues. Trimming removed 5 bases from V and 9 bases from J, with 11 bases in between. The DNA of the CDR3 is TGTGCCAGCAGTCCCCAGGGAGGTTCACCCCTCCACTTT. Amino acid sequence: CASSPQGGSPLHF.

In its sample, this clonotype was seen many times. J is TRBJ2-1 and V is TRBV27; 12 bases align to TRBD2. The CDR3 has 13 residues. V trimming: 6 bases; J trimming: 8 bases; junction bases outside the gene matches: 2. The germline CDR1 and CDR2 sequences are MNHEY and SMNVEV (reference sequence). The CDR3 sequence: CASSRLAGDEQFF. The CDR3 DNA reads TGTGCCAGCAGCAGACTAGCGGGAGATGAGCAGTTCTTC.

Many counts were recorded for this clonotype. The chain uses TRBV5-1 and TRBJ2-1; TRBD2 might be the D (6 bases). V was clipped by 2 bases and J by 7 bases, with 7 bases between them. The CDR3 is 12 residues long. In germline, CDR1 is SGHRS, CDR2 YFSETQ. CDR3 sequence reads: CASSFGGNEQFF. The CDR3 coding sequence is TGCGCCAGCAGCTTTGGGGGGAATGAGCAGTTCTTC.